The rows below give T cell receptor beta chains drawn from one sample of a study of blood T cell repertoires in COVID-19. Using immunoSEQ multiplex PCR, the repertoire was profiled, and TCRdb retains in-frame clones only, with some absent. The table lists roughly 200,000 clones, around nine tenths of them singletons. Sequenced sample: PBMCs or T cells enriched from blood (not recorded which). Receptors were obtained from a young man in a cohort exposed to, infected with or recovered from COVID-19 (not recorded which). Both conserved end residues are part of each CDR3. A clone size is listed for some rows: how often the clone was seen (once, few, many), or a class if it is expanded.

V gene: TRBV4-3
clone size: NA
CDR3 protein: CASSQETGNTEAFF

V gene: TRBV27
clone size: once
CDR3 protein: CASSGDRSTNEKLFF

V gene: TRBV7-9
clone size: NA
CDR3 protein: CASSFGRTSAEAFF

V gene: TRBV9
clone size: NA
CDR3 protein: CASSFPSRTAEGGTDTQYF

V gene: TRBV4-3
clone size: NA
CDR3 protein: CASSQDVFAGSLRNEQFF

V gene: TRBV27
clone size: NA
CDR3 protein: CASVGQGSTEAFF

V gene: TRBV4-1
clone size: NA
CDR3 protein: CASSQPGTSKFF

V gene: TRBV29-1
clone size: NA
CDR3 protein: CSLRSGMNEQFF

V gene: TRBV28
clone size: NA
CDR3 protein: CASSPQGSGDEQFF

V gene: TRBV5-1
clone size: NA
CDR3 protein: CASSLGTGGKNEQFF

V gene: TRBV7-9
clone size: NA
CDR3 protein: CASSPAGESYEQYF

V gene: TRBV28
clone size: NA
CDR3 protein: CASSLHPDQETQYF

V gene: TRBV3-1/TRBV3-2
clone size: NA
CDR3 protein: CASSRFRGSYEQYF

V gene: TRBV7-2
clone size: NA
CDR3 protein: CASSLSGPPDYGYTF

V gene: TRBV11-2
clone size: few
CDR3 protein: CASSLDRGSEKLFF

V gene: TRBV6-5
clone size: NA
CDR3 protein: CASTQGGITEAFF

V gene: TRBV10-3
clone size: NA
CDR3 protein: CASQLAGVEYEQYF

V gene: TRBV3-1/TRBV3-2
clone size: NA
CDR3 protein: CASSRRGSYNEQFF

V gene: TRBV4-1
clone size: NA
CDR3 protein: CASSPPSGRTNEQYF

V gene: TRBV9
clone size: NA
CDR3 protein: CASSVGNGELFF

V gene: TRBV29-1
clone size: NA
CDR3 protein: CSVERTFGTLNTGELFF

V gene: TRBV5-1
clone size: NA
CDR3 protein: CASSLAGVTEAFF

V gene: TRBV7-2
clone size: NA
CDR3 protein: CASSSQGANQPQHF